This T cell receptor beta chain was captured in a study of shared clonotypes between healthy human individuals. Turning to this clone: Its matching antigen is unknown.

Whole-study results and caveats: Clonotype sharing among donors, it was expected, would be affected by sequencing depth.

CDR1 and CDR2 from the germline V gene are SGHTA and FQGNSA. The CDR3 covers 16 residues. V lost 0 bases to trimming and J lost 5 bases; unmatched junction nucleotides: 10. Original data processing: Junction-only sequences produced by ImmunoSEQ had no quality scores, so filtering differed. The assay was immunoSEQ multiplex PCR, and TCRdb's table has in-frame clones only and misses some. V, J and clone size derive from that table, while D and trimming were established from the DNA sequence. The table has fewer than 650,000 clones, about 79% seen once. Sequenced: PBMCs. This clonotype was obtained from a woman between 35 and 50 years old in good health. Some clones in this sample may be carry-over from other donors' samples. V and J are TRBV7-2 and TRBJ2-7, with 7 bases matching TRBD1. Written as DNA, the CDR3 is TGTGCCAGCAGCTTAGCGCCTACAGGGGCCACCGACGAGCAGTACTTC. Encoded protein: CASSLAPTGATDEQYF.